A selection of T cell receptor beta chains follows, all from one sample in a study of blood T cell repertoires in COVID-19. Sequencing used immunoSEQ multiplex PCR; TCRdb keeps in-frame clones, though not all of them. The sample has 97,000 or so clones; about nine tenths are singletons. Sequencing input: peripheral blood. Receptors originate from a man in his sixties with acute or convalescent COVID-19. The CDR3 runs from the conserved cysteine through the conserved F or W. The D gene is left open where the match is weak. Some rows mark clone size as missing; the rest say once, few, many or name a class of expanded clone.

clone_size	j_call	d_call	v_call	cdr3_nt	cdr3_aa
.	TRBJ1-1	.	TRBV7-9	TGTGCCAGCAGCTTTATCGTCGGGACTGAAGCTTTCTTT	CASSFIVGTEAFF
.	TRBJ2-2	TRBD1	TRBV5-1	TGCGCCAGCCGGGGACAGAGCCTCACCGGGGAGCTGTTTTTT	CASRGQSLTGELFF
.	TRBJ2-3	.	TRBV7-2	TGTGCCAGCAGCTTCACACCCAGCACAGATACGCAGTATTTT	CASSFTPSTDTQYF
.	TRBJ1-6	TRBD1	TRBV6-5	TGTGCCAGCAGTTTAGAGAAGGGGGCGAATTCACCCCTCCACTTT	CASSLEKGANSPLHF
.	TRBJ1-2	.	TRBV9	TGTGCCAGCAGCGTAATGAGCTATGGCTACACCTTC	CASSVMSYGYTF
.	TRBJ1-1	TRBD1	TRBV5-4	TGTGCCAGCAGCCCCCGACAGGGGACCACTGAAGCTTTCTTT	CASSPRQGTTEAFF
.	TRBJ2-1	TRBD2	TRBV12-3/TRBV12-4	TGTGCCAGCAGTGGACTAGCCAATGAGCAGTTCTTC	CASSGLANEQFF
.	TRBJ2-6	.	TRBV2	TGTGCCAGCAGTGTAACCGGGACGGGAGACTCTGGGGCCAACGTCCTGACTTTC	CASSVTGTGDSGANVLTF
.	TRBJ2-3	.	TRBV6-5	TGTGCCAGCAAACTCAACAGAGCAGATACGCAGTATTTT	CASKLNRADTQYF
.	TRBJ2-3	.	TRBV6-4	TGTGCCAGCAGTGTTAAGGGAGCAACAGATACGCAGTATTTT	CASSVKGATDTQYF
.	TRBJ1-4	TRBD1	TRBV5-1	TGCGCCAGCAGCACTTCGGGACAGGGGGTTGAAAAACTGTTTTTT	CASSTSGQGVEKLFF
.	TRBJ1-2	TRBD1	TRBV10-1	TGCGCCAGCAGTGATCACGCAGGGGGCTTTGGCTACACCTTC	CASSDHAGGFGYTF
few	TRBJ1-3	.	TRBV19	TGTGCCAGTAGTACCGGGACATCCAGCTCTGGAAACACCATATATTTT	CASSTGTSSSGNTIYF
.	TRBJ1-2	TRBD1	TRBV5-1	TGCGCCAGCAGCGATAAACAGGGGGCAAACTATGGCTACACCTTC	CASSDKQGANYGYTF
.	TRBJ2-3	TRBD1	TRBV2	TGTGCCAGCAGTAGCTTCCGGGACAGGAGCACAGATACGCAGTATTTT	CASSSFRDRSTDTQYF
once	TRBJ2-2	TRBD1	TRBV5-1	TGCGCCAGCAGCTTGATTGGACAGGCGGTCACCGGGGAGCTGTTTTTT	CASSLIGQAVTGELFF
.	TRBJ1-6	.	TRBV15	TGTGCCACCAGGGACAGCTATAATTCACCCCTCCACTTT	CATRDSYNSPLHF
.	TRBJ1-1	.	TRBV7-6	TGTGCCAGCAGCGCGGATTTGAACACTGAAGCTTTCTTT	CASSADLNTEAFF
.	TRBJ1-5	.	TRBV19	TGTGCCAGTAGTACCGGGACACGATATCAGCCCCAGCATTTT	CASSTGTRYQPQHF
.	TRBJ1-2	.	TRBV3-1/TRBV3-2	TGTGCCAGTTCACAGACTAACTATGGCTACACCTTC	CASSQTNYGYTF
.	TRBJ1-2	.	TRBV5-6	TGTGCCAGCAGCCCCCTGACACAAAACTATGGCTACACCTTC	CASSPLTQNYGYTF
.	TRBJ1-5	TRBD1	TRBV19	TGTGCCAGTAGCCCTGAGGGGGCGGGGAATCAGCCCCAGCATTTT	CASSPEGAGNQPQHF
.	TRBJ1-5	.	TRBV20-1	TGCAGTGCTAGTACAGGAACCCAGCCCCAGCATTTT	CSASTGTQPQHF
few	TRBJ1-1	.	TRBV3-1/TRBV3-2	TGTGCCAGCAGCCAAGATCCCAGCCGGACGAGCCGGGAGACTGAAGCTTTCTTT	CASSQDPSRTSRETEAFF
.	TRBJ1-2	TRBD1	TRBV7-9	TGTGCCAGCAGCGCGACTCTGGGGACAGGAATTGGCTACACCTTC	CASSATLGTGIGYTF
few	TRBJ1-1	.	TRBV6-5	TGTGCCAGCAGTTACCAACAGGGCGGCACTGAAGCTTTCTTT	CASSYQQGGTEAFF
once	TRBJ1-5	TRBD1	TRBV6-1	TGTGCCAGCAGTGAAGATTGGCAGGGACAGCAGCCCCAGCATTTT	CASSEDWQGQQPQHF
.	TRBJ1-3	.	TRBV5-6	TGTGCCAGCAGCTTGGGCCCAACAGGGTTCGGAAACACCATATATTTT	CASSLGPTGFGNTIYF
few	TRBJ1-5	.	TRBV7-2	TGTGCCAGCAGCTTATCTCCCGGGCAGCCCCAGCATTTT	CASSLSPGQPQHF
.	TRBJ1-2	.	TRBV30	TGTGCCTGGAAAGGGACATCGGTGTCCTATGGCTACACCTTC	CAWKGTSVSYGYTF
.	TRBJ1-2	.	TRBV19	TGTGCCAGTAGTATCCGGTACTATGGCTACACCTTC	CASSIRYYGYTF
.	TRBJ1-2	.	TRBV3-1/TRBV3-2	TGTGCCAGCAGACACCGGGACATTGAAACACTTGGCTACACCTTC	CASRHRDIETLGYTF
.	TRBJ1-5	.	TRBV6-5	TGTGCCAGCAGCCTAAGGCAGGATAGCAATCAGCCCCAGCATTTT	CASSLRQDSNQPQHF
.	TRBJ2-5	TRBD1	TRBV7-9	TGTGCCAGCAGCGGAGGATACAACAACAGGGGGCCGGGAGAGACCCAGTACTTC	CASSGGYNNRGPGETQYF
.	TRBJ1-2	.	TRBV4-1	TGCGCCAGCAGTACCCCCGGCAGGAACTATGGCTACACCTTC	CASSTPGRNYGYTF
once	TRBJ1-5	.	TRBV18	TGTGCCAGCTCACCAGCGACAGGCGATCAGCCCCAGCATTTT	CASSPATGDQPQHF
.	TRBJ1-4	.	TRBV6-1	TGTGCCAGCAGTGAAGTCCCTGGGCGAAATGAAAAACTGTTTTTT	CASSEVPGRNEKLFF
once	TRBJ1-2	.	TRBV7-2	TGTGCCAGCAGCTCCCGAGGTCCAGCCCCCTATGGCTACACCTTC	CASSSRGPAPYGYTF
.	TRBJ2-1	TRBD1	TRBV6-6	TGTGCCAGCAGTAGCCACGACAGGGTAGATGGAAATGAGCAGTTCTTC	CASSSHDRVDGNEQFF
.	TRBJ1-2	TRBD1	TRBV2	TGTGCCAGCAGTCTACAGGGGATTAACTATGGCTACACCTTC	CASSLQGINYGYTF
.	TRBJ1-1	TRBD1	TRBV5-6	TGTGCCAGCAGCCCGGCCGGGAGGGGGCTCACTGAAGCTTTCTTT	CASSPAGRGLTEAFF
.	TRBJ1-1	.	TRBV3-1/TRBV3-2	TGTGCCAGCAGCCAAGGGGCAGTTGGTACTGAAGCTTTCTTT	CASSQGAVGTEAFF
.	TRBJ1-3	.	TRBV3-1/TRBV3-2	TGTGCCAGCACCGGGGGTGGGGGTTACTCTGGAAACACCATATATTTT	CASTGGGGYSGNTIYF
.	TRBJ2-2	.	TRBV6-4	TGTGCCAGCAGGCGGGACTTTAACACCGGGGAGCTGTTTTTT	CASRRDFNTGELFF
.	TRBJ1-5	TRBD1	TRBV10-2	TGCGCCAGCAGTTGGGACAGGGGCAATCAGCCCCAGCATTTT	CASSWDRGNQPQHF
.	TRBJ1-1	TRBD1	TRBV7-9	TGTGCCAGCAGACTCGCCGACAGGGGGAACACTGAAGCTTTCTTT	CASRLADRGNTEAFF
once	TRBJ1-2	TRBD1	TRBV3-1/TRBV3-2	TGTGCCAGCAGCCCGGGACAGGGAGATGGCTATGGCTACACCTTC	CASSPGQGDGYGYTF
few	TRBJ1-1	.	TRBV5-1	TGCGCCAGCAGCCCGGGATGGCGGAACACTGAAGCTTTCTTT	CASSPGWRNTEAFF
.	TRBJ1-1	TRBD1	TRBV6-5	TGTGCCAGCAGTTCTTTAACAGGGGGCACTGAAGCTTTCTTT	CASSSLTGGTEAFF
.	TRBJ2-1	TRBD2	TRBV11-3	TGTGCCAGCAGCTTAGGTGGACTAGCGGGGGCCACTCCTTCCTACAATGAGCAGTTCTTC	CASSLGGLAGATPSYNEQFF